These 22 T cell receptor beta chains share one sample of origin, sequenced in a study of OX40 agonist ivuxolimab in advanced cancers. Some clones are missing from TCRdb's copy, which holds only in-frame ones; the method was immunoSEQ multiplex PCR. This table has roughly 64,000 clones, about 80% appearing once. Sample: CD4+ or CD8+ T cells sorted from blood, taken in a trial of the OX40 agonist ivuxolimab. All receptors derive from an adult with an advanced solid tumor such as melanoma, head and neck, liver or kidney cancer.

The chain recombines TRBV4-1 with TRBJ2-7; 7 bases are shared with TRBD1. V was clipped by 1 base and J by 1 base; unmatched bases: 4. CDR1 and CDR2 from the germline V gene are MGHRA and YSYEKL. The length of the CDR3 is 15 residues. Written as DNA, the CDR3 is TGCGCCAGCAGCCAAGTGTGGGGACAGTCCTACGAGCAGTACTTC. This codes for CASSQVWGQSYEQYF.

The chain links TRBV18 to TRBJ1-6; TRBD1 is a possible D gene (6 bases). The CDR3 totals 14 residues. The V end lost 3 bases, the J end lost 5 bases, and 8 bases lay between the germline ends. Germline values: CDR1 KGHSH, CDR2 LQKENI. The CDR3 DNA follows: TGTGCCAGCTCACCGGGACAAAATAATTCACCCCTCCACTTT. This codes for CASSPGQNNSPLHF.

The chain joins TRBV9 to TRBJ2-1; TRBD2 might be the D (6 bases). In germline, CDR1 is SGDLS, CDR2 YYNGEE. CDR3 size: 15 residues. Trimming removed 0 bases from V and 4 bases from J, with 11 bases in between. CDR3 nucleotide sequence: TGTGCCAGCAGCGTAGCGGGGGAGCAGTACAATGAGCAGTTCTTC. Its protein product is CASSVAGEQYNEQFF.

A note on this clone: The junction and the germline gene differ at one end; a read error may be behind it. The rearrangement links TRBV30 to TRBJ1-2; D is undetermined. Germline-derived CDR1 and CDR2 are GTSNPN and SVGIG (reference sequence). The CDR3 covers 9 residues. CDR3 coding DNA: TGTGCCTTAAACTACGGCTACACCTTC. Its translation is CALNYGYTF.

The chain recombines TRBV11-3 with TRBJ2-7, with 9 bases lining up with TRBD1. The V gene end was trimmed by 1 base and the J gene end by 4 bases; junction bases not matched to a gene: 8. The CDR3 sequence is 16 residues long. Germline V lookup: CDR1 SGHNT, CDR2 YENEEA. CDR3 loop: CASSLGVGTGLYEQYF. CDR3 DNA: TGTGCCAGCAGCTTAGGGGTCGGGACAGGGCTATACGAGCAGTACTTC.

The chain has TRBV11-2 and TRBJ2-7; D is perhaps TRBD1 (5 bases). Trimming took 5 bases from V and 3 from J, leaving 14 bases between them. The CDR3 extends over 14 amino acids. Per the germline V gene, CDR1 is SGHAT and CDR2 is FQNNGV. CDR3 sequence reads: CASSSTDRIYEQYF. CDR3 DNA sequence: TGTGCCAGCAGCAGTACCGACAGAATCTACGAGCAGTACTTC.

The J gene is TRBJ1-1, the V gene TRBV10-3, with D tentatively TRBD1 (6 bases). V was cut by 6 bases and J by 0 bases, with 14 bases left in between. Germline loops: CDR1 ENHRY, CDR2 SYGVKD. The length of the CDR3 is 15 residues. As DNA, the CDR3 is TGTGCCATCAGCCGGGACATAGACATGAACACTGAAGCTTTCTTT. It yields the protein CAISRDIDMNTEAFF.

This clone was counted ten times or more. V is TRBV27 and J is TRBJ2-3, with D uncertain. The CDR3 is 13 amino acids. V lost 8 bases and J 2 bases, leaving 11 bases between the germline ends. Germline CDR1 MNHEY, CDR2 SMNVEV (reference sequence). The CDR3 DNA is TGTGCCAGCTCTTTCGCTGCCACAGATACGCAGTATTTT. Its protein product is CASSFAATDTQYF.

The chain is built from TRBV7-3 and TRBJ2-1; a weak D match, TRBD2 (5 bases). Trimming pared 5 bases from V and 9 bases from J, leaving 14 bases between. Germline loops: CDR1 SGHTA, CDR2 FQGTGA. CDR3 length equals 13 residues. The CDR3 reads CASSPAGDIEQFF. In DNA form, the CDR3 reads TGTGCCAGCAGCCCCGCGGGCGATATTGAGCAGTTCTTC.

The chain recombines TRBV2 with TRBJ1-5, with D perhaps TRBD1 (6 bases). Germline V gene sequence: CDR1 SNHLY, CDR2 FYNNEI. Trimming shortened V by 6 bases and J by 7 bases, and 13 bases separated the two germline ends. The CDR3 totals 13 residues. CDR3 nucleotide sequence: TGTGCCAGCAGGATCACAGGGAACCAGCCCCAGCATTTT. This translates into CASRITGNQPQHF.

J is TRBJ2-5 and V is TRBV5-6; D assignment may be TRBD1 or TRBD2 (5 bases each). Germline V gene lookup returns CDR1 SGHDT and CDR2 YYEEEE. There are 16 residues in the CDR3. V dropped 0 bases and J dropped 0 bases, with 12 bases sitting between them. CDR3 coding DNA: TGTGCCAGCAGCTTGGCCGAGGGGTTGTACCAAGAGACCCAGTACTTC. It is translated as CASSLAEGLYQETQYF. Filled out from reference TRBV5-6 and TRBJ2-5, the complete variable domain reads DAGVTQSPTHLIKTRGQQVTLRCSPKSGHDTVSWYQQALGQGPQFIFQYYEEEERQRGNFPDRFSGHQFPNYSSELNVNALLLGDSALYLCASSLAEGLYQETQYFGPGTRLLVL.

This clone appeared a few times. The chain uses TRBV18 and TRBJ1-1; D ambiguous. The length of the CDR3 is 13 residues. CDR1 and CDR2 from the germline V gene are KGHSH and LQKENI. The V and J ends lost 3 bases and 4 bases respectively, with 9 bases between them. CDR3: CASSPVTGTEAFF. CDR3 nucleotide sequence: TGTGCCAGCTCACCCGTGACGGGCACTGAAGCTTTCTTT. Full variable domain (missing parts from reference TRBV18 and TRBJ1-1): NAGVMQNPRHLVRRRGQEARLRCSPMKGHSHVYWYRQLPEEGLKFMVYLQKENIIDESGMPKERFSAEFPKEGPSILRIQQVVRGDSAAYFCASSPVTGTEAFFGQGTRLTVV.

The chain couples TRBV4-3 to TRBJ1-2; no firm D call. V lost 0 bases and J lost 0, with 11 bases in between. The CDR3 has 16 amino acids. CDR1 LGHNA and CDR2 YSLEER come from the germline V gene. CDR3: CASSQDIQFSNYGYTF. CDR3 nucleotide sequence: TGCGCCAGCAGCCAAGATATCCAGTTTTCTAACTATGGCTACACCTTC.

The chain employs TRBV9 and TRBJ1-2, with 8 bases matching TRBD1. Losses at the gene ends were 0 bases for V and 5 bases for J; bases not matched to a gene: 3. Germline lookup yields CDR1 SGDLS and CDR2 YYNGEE. This CDR3 is built from 14 residues. CDR3 sequence: CASSVEQGAYGYTF. The CDR3 nucleotides read TGTGCCAGCAGCGTAGAGCAGGGGGCTTATGGCTACACCTTC.

This rearrangement joins TRBV18 to TRBJ1-1, with a weak D call TRBD1 (6 bases). The V end lost 2 bases, the J end lost 6 bases, and 19 bases lay between the germline ends. This CDR3 region has 16 residues. Looked up from germline, CDR1 is KGHSH and CDR2 is LQKENI. CDR3 nucleotide sequence: TGTGCCAGCTCACCAACCACGATCTACAGGGTTCCTGAAGCTTTCTTT. It codes for CASSPTTIYRVPEAFF.

This chain connects TRBV18 to TRBJ2-7; D may be TRBD2 (6 bases). V lost 3 bases to trimming and J lost 3 bases, with 12 bases between them. This CDR3 comprises 14 residues. CDR1 and CDR2 from the germline V gene are KGHSH and LQKENI. CDR3: CASSPGGADYEQYF. The CDR3 bases are TGTGCCAGCTCACCTGGAGGGGCTGACTACGAGCAGTACTTC.

This chain links TRBV7-2 with TRBJ2-5, with unresolved D. The J call may be wrong; the DNA end is better matched by TRBJ2-7. This CDR3 has 12 amino acids. From germline, CDR1 is SGHTA and CDR2 FQGNSA. The chain's CDR3 is CASSLRAYEQYF. The CDR3 bases are TGTGCCAGCAGCTTACGTGCCTACGAGCAGTACTTC.

The gene calls are TRBV5-1 and TRBJ2-7; perhaps TRBD1 as D (5 bases). Per germline, CDR1 SGHRS and CDR2 YFSETQ. There are 14 residues in the CDR3. The V gene lost 0 bases and the J gene lost 7 bases, with 14 bases spanning the gap. In DNA, the CDR3 is TGCGCCAGCAGCTTGGCCGAACAGGACCTTGAGCAGTACTTC. Its protein product is CASSLAEQDLEQYF. The whole variable domain, remainder taken from reference TRBV5-1 and TRBJ2-7, is KAGVTQTPRYLIKTRGQQVTLSCSPISGHRSVSWYQQTPGQGLQFLFEYFSETQRNKGNFPGRFSGRQFSNSRSEMNVSTLELGDSALYLCASSLAEQDLEQYFGPGTRLTVT.

The V gene is TRBV6-1, the J gene TRBJ2-1; 7 bases fit TRBD2. The V segment lost 1 base and the J segment 2 bases; nucleotides outside the gene matches: 5. Germline CDR1 is MNHNS and CDR2 is SASEGT. The CDR3 has 16 amino acids. DNA for the CDR3: TGTGCCAGCAGTGAAGTGGGCGGGAGTACCTACAATGAGCAGTTCTTC. Translation: CASSEVGGSTYNEQFF.

The chain recombines TRBV4-2 with TRBJ2-7, with 10 bases matching TRBD1. Germline values: CDR1 LGHNA, CDR2 YNFKEQ. J lost 2 bases, V lost 0 bases, and 7 bases had no gene match. The CDR3 totals 17 residues. The CDR3 sequence: CASSQDPRGTGAYEQYF. The CDR3 DNA sequence: TGTGCCAGCAGCCAAGATCCTAGGGGGACAGGGGCCTACGAGCAGTACTTC.

This sequence joins TRBV7-3 and TRBJ2-1; 9 bases match TRBD2. The ends lost 6 bases at V and 4 bases at J; junction bases unmatched: 10. The CDR3 totals 16 residues. The germline gives CDR1 SGHTA, CDR2 FQGTGA. CDR3 bases: TGTGCCAGCAGTTTTACCGGACTAGCGCCATACAATGAGCAGTTCTTC. Its translation is CASSFTGLAPYNEQFF.

The V and J genes are TRBV11-1 and TRBJ2-3; the match to TRBD2 covers 10 bases. Per the germline V gene, CDR1 is SGHAT and CDR2 is FQDESV (reference sequence). The CDR3 extends over 15 amino acids. The trim removed 1 base at V and 6 bases at J, leaving 4 bases unmatched. CDR3 nucleotide sequence: TGTGCCAGCAGCTTAGGTCGAGCGGGAGGGGATACGCAGTATTTT. Amino acids: CASSLGRAGGDTQYF.